One sample yielded the 3 T cell receptor beta chains listed below, sequenced in a study of blood T cell repertoires in COVID-19. Clones were read by immunoSEQ multiplex PCR, and TCRdb kept only the in-frame ones, dropping some. Seen here are 55,000 to 90,000 clones, around nine tenths observed once, and the top ten hold around 12%. Sequencing was done on a sample of peripheral blood. Receptors originate from a woman aged 60-75 years with acute or convalescent COVID-19.

The chain carries TRBV5-1 and TRBJ1-6; TRBD1 matches 7 bases. Looked up from germline, CDR1 is SGHRS and CDR2 is YFSETQ. V gave up 4 bases and J gave up 8 bases; unmatched junction bases: 12. The CDR3 spans 16 residues. In DNA form, the CDR3 reads TGCGCCAGCAGCCTCGCTCAGGGGGATGGATATTCACCCCTCCACTTT. Translating it yields CASSLAQGDGYSPLHF.

V gene TRBV11-2 combines with J gene TRBJ2-7; 11 positions match TRBD2. The CDR3 loop spans 17 amino acids. Germline CDR1 is SGHAT and CDR2 is FQNNGV. After removal of 0 bases from V and 3 bases from J, the junction contained 7 bases not matched to a gene. The chain's CDR3 is CASSLEPRLAGIYEQYF. CDR3 bases: TGTGCCAGCAGCTTAGAGCCTCGACTAGCGGGGATCTACGAGCAGTACTTC.

The rearrangement joins TRBV27 to TRBJ2-3, with D uncertain. Germline CDR1 reads MNHEY; CDR2 reads SMNVEV (reference sequence). The CDR3 totals 13 residues. Trimming left V 3 bases short and J 4 bases short, with 8 bases between. For the CDR3, the DNA is TGTGCCAGCAGTTTGAATAGAGCAGATACGCAGTATTTT. Protein product: CASSLNRADTQYF.